This T cell receptor (beta chain) derives from a study of PD-1 blockade in classical Hodgkin lymphoma. The overall study: Patients got intravenous nivolumab 3 mg/kg every 2 weeks. Findings and limits, study-wide: At baseline, newly diagnosed patients reportedly showed less TCR diversity than healthy donors. CD8+ TCR diversity did not rise significantly by C4D1, unlike CD4+. The diversity seen at baseline in complete responders resembled that of newly diagnosed patients.

After autologous stem cell transplantation all patients relapsed, and prior brentuximab vedotin exposure differed between cohorts. Remarks on this clone: What it recognizes is unknown.

J lost 0 bases, V lost 6 bases, and 2 bases had no gene match. CDR3 length: 14 residues. Germline V gives CDR1 SQVTM, CDR2 ANQGSEA. Only in-frame clones appear in the TCRdb table, and some are missing; sequencing was by immunoSEQ multiplex PCR. The data contain over 35,000 clones, about 88% of them seen just once; the ten biggest clones take up about 6%. The sequence came from a human donor with classical Hodgkin lymphoma. Sequences were derived from peripheral blood mononuclear cells (PBMCs), sampled before the second cycle of nivolumab. The chain uses TRBV29-1 and TRBJ2-5; 12 nucleotides align to TRBD2. The DNA of the CDR3 is TGCAGCGTCAGGACTAGCGGGAACCAAGAGACCCAGTACTTC. It encodes CSVRTSGNQETQYF.